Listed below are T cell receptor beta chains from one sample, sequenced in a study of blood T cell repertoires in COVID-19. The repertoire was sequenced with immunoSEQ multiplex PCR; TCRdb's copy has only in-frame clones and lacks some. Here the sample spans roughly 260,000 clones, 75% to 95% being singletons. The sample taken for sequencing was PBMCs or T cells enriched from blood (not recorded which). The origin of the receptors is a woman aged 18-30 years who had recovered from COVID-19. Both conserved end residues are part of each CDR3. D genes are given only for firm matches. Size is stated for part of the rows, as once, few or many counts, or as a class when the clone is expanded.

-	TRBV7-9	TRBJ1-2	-	CASSSGRRKGNYGYTF	TGTGCCAGCAGCTCCGGGCGCCGGAAGGGGAACTATGGCTACACCTTC
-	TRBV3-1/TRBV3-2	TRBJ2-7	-	CASSQGSSSYEQYF	TGTGCCAGCAGCCAGGGCAGTAGCTCCTACGAGCAGTACTTC
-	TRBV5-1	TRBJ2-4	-	CASSLSGGTKNIQYF	TGCGCCAGCAGCTTGTCGGGCGGGACTAAAAACATTCAGTACTTC
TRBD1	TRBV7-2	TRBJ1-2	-	CASSGQGLIYGYTF	TGTGCCAGCAGCGGACAGGGTCTTATCTATGGCTACACCTTC
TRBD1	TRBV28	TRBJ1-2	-	CASRPLPGQKRNYTF	TGTGCCAGCAGACCTCTTCCGGGACAGAAAAGGAACTACACCTTC
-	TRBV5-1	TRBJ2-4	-	CASSLSAGASLNIQYF	TGCGCCAGCAGCTTGTCGGCAGGGGCAAGTTTAAACATTCAGTACTTC
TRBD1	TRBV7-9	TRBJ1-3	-	CASSLIRGPGNTIYF	TGTGCCAGCAGCTTAATAAGGGGGCCTGGAAACACCATATATTTT
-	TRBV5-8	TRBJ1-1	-	CASSPPGEATEAFF	TGTGCCAGCAGCCCTCCGGGGGAGGCCACTGAAGCTTTCTTT
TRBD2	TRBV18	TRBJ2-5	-	CASSPVQDTGGETQYF	TGTGCCAGCTCACCGGTGCAGGACACGGGAGGGGAGACCCAGTACTTC
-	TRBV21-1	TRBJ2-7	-	CASMSGRAYEQYF	TGTGCCAGCATGTCCGGGAGAGCCTACGAGCAGTACTTC
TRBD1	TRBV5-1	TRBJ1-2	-	CASSGDRGRGTYTF	TGCGCCAGCAGCGGCGACAGGGGCCGGGGTACCTACACCTTC
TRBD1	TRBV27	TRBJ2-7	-	CASSLGDRAREEQYF	TGTGCCAGCAGTTTAGGGGACAGGGCGAGAGAAGAGCAGTACTTC
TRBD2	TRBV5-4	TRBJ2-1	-	CASSFGAGGPHNEQFF	TGTGCCAGCAGCTTTGGTGCGGGGGGGCCACACAATGAGCAGTTCTTC
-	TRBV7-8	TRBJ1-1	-	CASSRWGRTEAFF	TGTGCCAGCAGCCGTTGGGGCCGGACTGAAGCTTTCTTT
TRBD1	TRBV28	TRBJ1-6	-	CASSSQDRVLSSPLHF	TGTGCCAGCAGTTCGCAAGACAGGGTTTTGAGTTCACCCCTCCACTTT
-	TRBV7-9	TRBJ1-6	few	CASSQGLSPLHF	TGTGCCAGCAGCCAGGGTCTTTCACCCCTCCACTTT